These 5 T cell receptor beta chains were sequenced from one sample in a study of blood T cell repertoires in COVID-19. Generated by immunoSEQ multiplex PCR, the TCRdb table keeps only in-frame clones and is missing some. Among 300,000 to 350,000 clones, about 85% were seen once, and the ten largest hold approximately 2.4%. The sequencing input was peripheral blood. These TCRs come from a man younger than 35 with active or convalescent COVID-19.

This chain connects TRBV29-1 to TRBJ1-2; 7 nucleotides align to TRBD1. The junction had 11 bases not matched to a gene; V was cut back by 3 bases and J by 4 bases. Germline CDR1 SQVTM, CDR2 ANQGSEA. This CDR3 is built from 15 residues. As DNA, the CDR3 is TGCAGCGTTGACTCCCAGGACAGGCCCCCCTATGGCTACACCTTC. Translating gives CSVDSQDRPPYGYTF.

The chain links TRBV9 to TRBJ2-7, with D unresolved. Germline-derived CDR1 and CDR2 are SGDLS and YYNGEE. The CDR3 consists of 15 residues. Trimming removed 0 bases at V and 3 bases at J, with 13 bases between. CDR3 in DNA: TGTGCCAGCAGCGTAGGGGTGGGTAGAGGCTACGAGCAGTACTTC. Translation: CASSVGVGRGYEQYF.

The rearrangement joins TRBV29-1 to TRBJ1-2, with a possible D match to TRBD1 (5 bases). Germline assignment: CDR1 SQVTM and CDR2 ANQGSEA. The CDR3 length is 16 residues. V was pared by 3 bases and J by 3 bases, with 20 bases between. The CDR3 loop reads CSVDEVPGPGDYGYTF. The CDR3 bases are TGCAGCGTTGATGAGGTACCGGGTCCGGGGGACTATGGCTACACCTTC.

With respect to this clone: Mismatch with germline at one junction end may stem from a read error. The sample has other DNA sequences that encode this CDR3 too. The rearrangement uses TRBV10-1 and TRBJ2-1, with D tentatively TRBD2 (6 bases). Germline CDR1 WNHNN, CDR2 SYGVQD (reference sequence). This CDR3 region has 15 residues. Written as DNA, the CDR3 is TGCGCTAGCAGTCACTCTAGCGAGGGCCGGAATGAGCAGTTCTTC. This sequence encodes CASSHSSEGRNEQFF.

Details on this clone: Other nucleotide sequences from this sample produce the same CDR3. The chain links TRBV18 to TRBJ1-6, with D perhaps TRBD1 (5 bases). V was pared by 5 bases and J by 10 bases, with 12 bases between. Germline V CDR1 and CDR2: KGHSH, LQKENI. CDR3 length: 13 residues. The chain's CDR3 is CASSSGLGSPLHF. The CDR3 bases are TGTGCCAGCTCATCAGGGTTGGGATCACCCCTCCACTTT.